This T cell receptor (beta chain) was identified in a study of T cells in Graves' hyperthyroidism and ophthalmopathy (dated by TCRdb to the late 2010s). Regarding the study in general: Peripheral blood samples were taken at the time of initial diagnosis, prior to any treatment. Thyroid tissue and blood T-cell repertoires from several Graves' hyperthyroidism patients were also compared in the study. The roughly 100 discovery patients were randomly split 7:3 into training and test sets. The paper reports TCR Vbeta CDR3 sequencing of approximately 140 peripheral blood samples: 40 to 45 ophthalmopathy, about 75 hyperthyroidism and approximately 17 progressor patients. Prospective prediction of ophthalmopathy was tested in an independent validation cohort consisting of about 20 hyperthyroidism patients and some 15 patients who later progressed to ophthalmopathy. To identify TCR V-J signatures that set the groups apart, the researchers used a discovery cohort of 100 patients, made up of 40 to 45 with Graves' ophthalmopathy and 57 with stable Graves' hyperthyroidism. Following sampling, methimazole starting at 30 mg daily was given to hyperthyroidism patients, and high-dose intravenous methylprednisolone was given to ophthalmopathy patients. General study outcomes and caveats: During validation, the model predicted progression to ophthalmopathy a median of roughly 7.1 months ahead of onset, with more than 55% sensitivity and 72% to 80% specificity. Sample size was not statistically predetermined, and investigators were not blinded to group allocation. Most expanded thyroid clonotypes (frequency above 0.001) were also detected in blood, suggesting blood repertoires may reflect thyroid immune responses. Ophthalmopathy was separated from stable hyperthyroidism by a 13 V-J signature model, with over 85% sensitivity and approximately 81% specificity obtained in cross-validation and 80%/75% obtained in testing.

Measured from the cysteine to the phenylalanine, the CDR3 is 14 residues long. Only the CDR3 portion is preserved as DNA: 42 bases, with reading frame beginning at the first base. Ends trimmed: V by 10 bases, J by 5 bases; bases unmatched to a gene: 13. Per the germline V gene, MNHNS is the CDR1 and SASEGT is the CDR2. This clonotype has ten or more counts. Its target antigen remains unknown. No much larger clone is present one base from it, and per-base qualities are unavailable. Ophthalmopathy patients had moderately to severely active disease, with a Clinical Activity Score of 3 or more, a NOSPECS grade of 4 or more, and a disease duration of less than 3 months. Any patient with an uncontrolled infection, another autoimmune disease, pregnancy or lactation was excluded. Diagnoses relied on clinical symptoms, serum thyroxine and TRAb, thyroid ultrasound and orbital computed tomography. PBMCs were separated from roughly 10 ml of fresh peripheral blood using Ficoll-Paque density gradient centrifugation. Total RNA was extracted using Trizol reagent, and RNA quality was assessed on an Agilent 2100 Bioanalyzer.

TCR beta CDR3 regions were amplified from RNA transcripts. The TCR CDR3 was subjected to a first round of RT-PCR using the HTBI primer set and the Qiagen OneStep RT-PCR kit. The libraries were constructed in a second round of multiplex PCR and then size-selected and purified. Sequencing of the libraries was done on an Illumina HiSeq2000 using paired-end 100 bp reads. Regarding the original processing steps: SOAPnuke was used to process the raw data, removing reads that contained adapters or uncalled bases, had a mean Phred below 15, or lacked an exact match to the constant primer or identifier. High-quality paired reads were merged with COPE v1.2.5, and unique nucleotide sequences were defined as clonotypes. MiTCR v1.1 was used to align clonotypes to the IMGT TRBV, TRBD and TRBJ reference segments. The analysis included only V-J combinations with a frequency above 0.0001, which together covered around 99% of the repertoires. The TCS score was defined as F50 (clonal expansion) divided by E x V (chaos), with BLOSUM62-based TCRdist calculated between CDR3 peptides within each V-J. Welch's t-statistics and random forest reduced 500 to 550 V-J features to 10 to 15, which were used in a naive Bayes classifier (R e1071). The Morisita-Horn index was used to measure how similar the thyroid and blood repertoires were. TCRdb's own reprocessing of the public reads used fastp at Q25 and MiXCR and kept productive beta chains. Rows are unified per CDR3 protein, each entry keeping the most common DNA and genes. In this record, the V and J calls reflect TCRdb's handling and not the investigators' own analysis. This sample lists hundreds of thousands of distinct CDR3 sequences; roughly 15% were detected once. Of the sample, approximately 4.3% falls within the top ten clones.

Rearrangement joined TRBV6-1 to TRBJ1-2; the central 7 bases match TRBD1. The sample comprised blood. This TCR was sampled from a middle-aged woman with Graves' ophthalmopathy. Read as DNA, the sequence is TGTGCCACCTCGAACAGGGGAAAAAAGTATGGCTACACCTTC. Translated, this is CATSNRGKKYGYTF.